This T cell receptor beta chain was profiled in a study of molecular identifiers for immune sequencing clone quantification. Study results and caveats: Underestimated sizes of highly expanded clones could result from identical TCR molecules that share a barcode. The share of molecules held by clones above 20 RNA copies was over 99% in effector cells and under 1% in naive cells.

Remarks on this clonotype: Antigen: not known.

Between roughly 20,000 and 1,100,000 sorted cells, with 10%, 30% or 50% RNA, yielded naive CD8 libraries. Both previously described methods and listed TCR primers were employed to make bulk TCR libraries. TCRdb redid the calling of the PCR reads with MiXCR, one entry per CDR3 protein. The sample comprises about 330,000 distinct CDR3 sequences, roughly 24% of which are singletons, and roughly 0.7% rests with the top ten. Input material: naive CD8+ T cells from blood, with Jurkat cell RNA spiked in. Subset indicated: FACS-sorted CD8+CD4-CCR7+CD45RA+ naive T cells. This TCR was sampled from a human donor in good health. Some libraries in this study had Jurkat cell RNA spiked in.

The CDR3: CASSLPIQGAYEQYF. CDR3 nucleotide sequence: TGTGCCAGCAGCTTACCTATACAGGGTGCCTACGAGCAGTACTTC. The chain combines TRBV13 with TRBJ2-7, with D perhaps TRBD1 (6 bases). This CDR3 comprises 15 residues. V was clipped by 2 bases and J by 2 bases, with 13 bases between them. Germline lookup yields CDR1 PRHDT and CDR2 FYEKMQ (reference sequence).